Listed below are T cell receptor beta chains from one sample, sequenced in a study of T cell changes during pregnancy in multiple sclerosis. The repertoire was sequenced with immunoSEQ multiplex PCR; TCRdb's copy has only in-frame clones and lacks some. In the table there are tens of thousands of clones, about nine tenths of which are singletons. Specimen: peripheral blood, collected in the third trimester of pregnancy. The receptors shown here come from a female donor in good health, enrolled as a control in a pregnancy study. The CDR3 runs from the conserved cysteine through the conserved F or W. Each record gives: J gene, V gene, D gene, clone size, CDR3 DNA, CDR3 protein. D genes are given only for firm matches. Not all rows give a size; the values are once, few, many and, for expanded clones, a class.

TRBJ2-7	TRBV5-5	TRBD2	NA	TGTGCCAGCAGCCGGGAGGGGGTGACCGAGCAGTACTTC	CASSREGVTEQYF
TRBJ1-6	TRBV4-2	NA	once	TGTGCCAGCAGCCAAGTGGGGGGGCATCGGAATTCACCCCTCCACTTT	CASSQVGGHRNSPLHF
TRBJ1-5	TRBV7-9	NA	NA	TGTGCCAGCAGCTTAGGAGGGGGAACACTAGCCCAGCATTTT	CASSLGGGTLAQHF
TRBJ1-1	TRBV28	NA	NA	TGTGCCAGCAGAACCCTGGGGGGGCCAATGAACACTGAAGCTTTCTTT	CASRTLGGPMNTEAFF
TRBJ2-7	TRBV4-1	NA	NA	TGCGCCAGCAGCACCACCCCGGCCTACGAGCAGTACTTC	CASSTTPAYEQYF
TRBJ1-3	TRBV5-6	NA	NA	TGTGCCAGCAGACCGACCGGGTCTGGAAACACCATATATTTT	CASRPTGSGNTIYF
TRBJ1-2	TRBV2	TRBD1	NA	TGTGCCAGCAGAGAGGGGGCCCTGTATGGCTACACCTTC	CASREGALYGYTF
TRBJ1-5	TRBV6-5	TRBD1	NA	TGTGCGTCGGGCAGGGGGTCCGGGCAGCCCCAGCATTTT	CASGRGSGQPQHF
TRBJ1-1	TRBV29-1	NA	NA	TGCAGCGTGACCGACAAAGACACTGAAGCTTTCTTT	CSVTDKDTEAFF
TRBJ1-6	TRBV27	TRBD1	NA	TGTGCCAGCACCTTCCGGGACAGGGTTAATTCACCCCTCCACTTT	CASTFRDRVNSPLHF
TRBJ1-1	TRBV9	NA	NA	TGTGCCAGCAGCGCAGCAGGGAACACTGAAGCTTTCTTT	CASSAAGNTEAFF
TRBJ2-2	TRBV11-2	TRBD2	NA	TGTGCCGCAGCGGGATCGAACACCGGGGAGCTGTTTTTT	CAAAGSNTGELFF
TRBJ1-5	TRBV6-1	TRBD1	once	TGTGCCAGCAGTGAGAGGGGGCAGAACCGACAGCCCCAGCATTTT	CASSERGQNRQPQHF
TRBJ2-2	TRBV10-3	NA	NA	TGTGCCATCAGTTTAGACAGGGGAGGGACCGGGGAGCTGTTTTTT	CAISLDRGGTGELFF
TRBJ2-4	TRBV30	NA	NA	TGTGCCTGGACCGACTACGCCAAAAACATTCAGTACTTC	CAWTDYAKNIQYF
TRBJ1-2	TRBV5-1	TRBD1	NA	TGCGCCAGCAGCTTGGACGGACAGGGGGCATATGGCTACACCTTC	CASSLDGQGAYGYTF
TRBJ2-2	TRBV7-2	TRBD1	once	TGTGCCAGCAGCAGCACCAGGGGGAACGGGGAGCTGTTTTTT	CASSSTRGNGELFF
TRBJ2-1	TRBV27	NA	NA	TGTGCCAGCGTTGAGTTAGGGGCCCGAAATGAGCAGTTCTTC	CASVELGARNEQFF
TRBJ2-3	TRBV18	NA	NA	TGTGCCAGCTCTAGCGCCGGTGATACGCAGTATTTT	CASSSAGDTQYF
TRBJ2-3	TRBV18	TRBD1	NA	TGTGCCAGCTCACCGCTAACCGGGACAGGGCTCACAGATACGCAGTATTTT	CASSPLTGTGLTDTQYF
TRBJ2-1	TRBV12-5	TRBD2	NA	TGTGCTAGTGCCTCCAACGGGGGGGGGATCTACAATGAGCAGTTCTTC	CASASNGGGIYNEQFF
TRBJ2-1	TRBV5-1	NA	NA	TGCGCCAGCAGCTCTGGTATGGTGGTAAGCTCCCACAATGAGCAGTTCTTC	CASSSGMVVSSHNEQFF
TRBJ2-3	TRBV6-6	TRBD1	once	TGTGCCAGCAAACCACAGGGGATACTCACAGATACGCAGTATTTT	CASKPQGILTDTQYF
TRBJ2-3	TRBV5-1	NA	NA	TGCGCCAGCAGCATGACATTAATCGGCCCCACAGATACGCAGTATTTT	CASSMTLIGPTDTQYF
TRBJ2-5	TRBV28	NA	NA	TGTGCCAGCAGTTTATTGGGTCAGGTACGACCTCAAGAGACCCAGTACTTC	CASSLLGQVRPQETQYF
TRBJ1-1	TRBV19	NA	NA	TGTGCCAGTAGTTCCGGGTTGAACACTGAAGCTTTCTTT	CASSSGLNTEAFF
TRBJ2-7	TRBV7-9	NA	once	TGTGCCAGCAGCTATCGACTGAGCTACGAGCAGTACTTC	CASSYRLSYEQYF
TRBJ2-2	TRBV5-1	NA	NA	TGCGCCAGCAGCTTGGTTCAGGGGAACACCGGGGAGCTGTTTTTT	CASSLVQGNTGELFF
TRBJ1-6	TRBV27	NA	NA	TGTGCCAGCAGTTTATCGGGGCAGCCGAATAATTCACCCCTCCACTTT	CASSLSGQPNNSPLHF
TRBJ1-2	TRBV6-6	TRBD1	NA	TGTGCCAGCAGTCCGGACAGGGGTTCGGGCGGCTACACCTTC	CASSPDRGSGGYTF
TRBJ2-7	TRBV6-1	NA	NA	TGTGCCAGCAGTACAGGGCTTACCTACGAGCAGTACTTC	CASSTGLTYEQYF
TRBJ1-5	TRBV5-6	NA	NA	TGTGCCAGCAGCTTGTATGGCTCTTGGAATCAGCCCCAGCATTTT	CASSLYGSWNQPQHF
TRBJ2-7	TRBV5-5	NA	NA	TGTGCCAGCACCTGGATAGCGGACACTACCTACGAGCAGTACTTC	CASTWIADTTYEQYF
TRBJ2-7	TRBV6-1	TRBD2	NA	TGTGCCAGCACGGCGGGGGGGCCGATCTACGAGCAGTACTTC	CASTAGGPIYEQYF
TRBJ2-3	TRBV7-9	NA	NA	TGTGCCAGCAGCTCGGGCTCTAGCGGAGGGGGGGCAGATACGCAGTATTTT	CASSSGSSGGGADTQYF
TRBJ2-1	TRBV11-2	NA	once	TGTGCCAGCAGCTTAGTAGGCGGGACCTACAATGAGCAGTTCTTC	CASSLVGGTYNEQFF
TRBJ1-2	TRBV5-1	NA	NA	TGCGCCAGCAGCTTCGGGGAAGTTGGCTACACCTTC	CASSFGEVGYTF
TRBJ1-2	TRBV7-2	TRBD1	NA	TGTGCCAGCAGCAGTCGGACAGGGGGCCTCATCTATGGCTACACCTTC	CASSSRTGGLIYGYTF
TRBJ1-2	TRBV5-4	TRBD1	NA	TGTGCCAGCAGCTCCAGGGGGGAAAACTATGGCTACACCTTC	CASSSRGENYGYTF
TRBJ1-1	TRBV19	TRBD1	NA	TGTGCCAGTAGTAAGGACAGGGGAGTGGAGAACACTGAAGCTTTCTTT	CASSKDRGVENTEAFF